These 31 T cell receptor beta chains came from one sample sequenced in a study of regulatory T cells in long-lasting Graves disease. Time point described: newly diagnosed GD, antithyroid drugs for less than 3 months. With RNA extracted from PBMCs as input, the TCR library was made. Sequencing libraries for TCR beta were prepared with iRepertoire HTBI primers and Arm-PCR of CDR3 regions. TCRdb analysed the multiplex PCR reads with MiXCR anew, one entry per CDR3 protein. Among more than 400,000 distinct CDR3 sequences listed, about 15% were seen once. This same sample was also part of a study on T cells in Graves' hyperthyroidism and ophthalmopathy.

The sequenced sample was peripheral blood mononuclear cells (PBMCs), obtained at new diagnosis, from a patient treated with antithyroid drugs. The receptors were sampled from a woman in her twenties or thirties with Graves disease.

The CDR3 here is CASSQVARPQYF. The CDR3, as DNA: TGTGCCAGCAGCCAAGTGGCCCGACCACAGTACTTC. The genes are TRBV3-1 and TRBJ2-5; D ambiguous. CDR3 size: 12 residues. The germline CDR1 and CDR2 sequences are LGHDT and YNNKEL (reference sequence). The V gene lost 1 base and the J gene lost 11 bases, with 11 bases spanning the gap.

In this sample, this clonotype turned up a few times. V usage is TRBV27 and J usage is TRBJ2-5, with TRBD2 matching 8 bases. V was clipped by 7 bases and J by 4 bases; unmatched bases: 8. CDR1 and CDR2 (germline): MNHEY, SMNVEV (reference sequence). This CDR3 is built from 14 residues. The CDR3 bases are TGTGCCAGCACGTCCTTGCGGGAGGCAGAGACCCAGTACTTC. Translation: CASTSLREAETQYF.

This clonotype was counted ten times or more. This sequence joins TRBV20-1 and TRBJ2-3; 10 bases map to TRBD2. The trim removed 5 bases at V and 2 bases at J, leaving 7 bases unmatched. This CDR3 has 15 amino acids. Germline lookup yields CDR1 DFQATT and CDR2 SNEGSKA (reference sequence). The CDR3 protein is CSAGGAGGNTDTQYF. CDR3 DNA: TGCAGTGCTGGGGGAGCGGGAGGGAACACAGATACGCAGTATTTT.

In this sample, this clonotype turned up many times. V and J are TRBV2 and TRBJ1-5; maybe TRBD1 (5 bases). The V end was cut by 4 bases, the J end by 5 bases, with 9 bases between. Germline CDR1 is SNHLY and CDR2 is FYNNEI. CDR3 length equals 13 residues. Here the CDR3 reads CASSADSDQPQHF. For the CDR3, the DNA is TGTGCCAGCAGTGCCGACAGTGATCAGCCCCAGCATTTT.

This clonotype was counted many times. The V call is TRBV11-2, the J call TRBJ2-1, with 8 bases identical to TRBD2. The ends lost 8 bases at V and 15 bases at J; junction bases unmatched: 18. This CDR3 region has 14 residues. The V gene's germline CDR1 is SGHAT and CDR2 FQNNGV. CDR3 residues: CASSGGLGASQVFF. The CDR3 DNA reads TGTGCCAGCTCCGGGGGACTAGGGGCGTCCCAAGTGTTCTTC.

This clonotype was seen ten or more times. V and J are TRBV27 and TRBJ2-5; D is ambiguous. Germline values: CDR1 MNHEY, CDR2 SMNVEV (reference sequence). The V gene lost 7 bases and the J gene lost 1 base, with 19 bases spanning the gap. CDR3 length: 16 residues. This chain's CDR3 is CASNTPGASPQETQYF. The CDR3 DNA follows: TGTGCCAGCAATACCCCCGGAGCAAGTCCCCAAGAGACCCAGTACTTC.

This clonotype was counted many times. The chain is built from TRBV7-9 and TRBJ2-1; 10 nucleotides align to TRBD2. CDR3 size: 13 residues. J gave up 15 bases and V 6 bases, and 11 bases lay outside the gene matches. In germline, CDR1 is SEHNR, CDR2 FQNEAQ (reference sequence). Here the CDR3 reads CASSPTTSGKGFF. CDR3 DNA sequence: TGTGCCAGCAGTCCTACAACTAGCGGGAAGGGGTTCTTC.

This clonotype was seen more than once but under ten times. The chain has TRBV27 and TRBJ1-2; D may be TRBD1 (5 bases). The germline gives CDR1 MNHEY, CDR2 SMNVEV (reference sequence). The CDR3 is 14 residues long. V shed 4 bases and J shed 2 bases, with 11 bases lying between them. As DNA, the CDR3 is TGTGCCAGCAGTTCTCGGACACTAAACTATGGCTACACCTTC. The encoded protein is CASSSRTLNYGYTF.

This clonotype was recorded at least ten times. J is TRBJ2-2 and V is TRBV28, with D unresolved. This CDR3 comprises 12 residues. The germline CDR1 and CDR2 sequences are MDHEN and SYDVKM. Trimming pared 7 bases from V and 6 bases from J, leaving 9 bases between. CDR3 in amino acids: CASIKWAGELFF. CDR3 sequence (DNA): TGTGCCAGCATTAAGTGGGCCGGGGAGCTGTTTTTT.

V is TRBV30 and J is TRBJ2-7, with 8 bases matching TRBD2. Germline-derived CDR1 and CDR2 are GTSNPN and SVGIG (reference sequence). The CDR3 spans 16 residues. J was trimmed by 0 bases and V by 1 base; bases with no gene match: 8. The CDR3 DNA is TGTGCCTGGAGTGCGCCCCCAGCGGGGGCCTCCTACGAGCAGTACTTC. It codes for CAWSAPPAGASYEQYF. Based on the CDR3 plus reference TRBV30 and TRBJ2-7, the full variable domain is SQTIHQWPATLVQPVGSPLSLECTVEGTSNPNLYWYRQAAGRGLQLLFYSVGIGQISSEVPQNLSASRPQDRQFILSSKKLLLSDSGFYLCAWSAPPAGASYEQYFGPGTRLTVT.

This clonotype was recorded at least ten times. The chain joins TRBV6-1 to TRBJ1-4, with unresolved D. The CDR3 totals 19 residues. Germline V gene sequence: CDR1 MNHNS, CDR2 SASEGT. Trimming removed 10 bases from V and 3 bases from J, with 30 bases in between. Here the CDR3 DNA reads TGTGCCATAGCCCGGGTGCTGGGCGAAGGGAGGTCGTCTAATGAAAAACTGTTTTTT. This sequence encodes CAIARVLGEGRSSNEKLFF.

Details on this clonotype: Just one base apart from a much larger clone, this may be a read error. The chain uses TRBV3-1 and TRBJ2-2; perhaps TRBD2 as D (5 bases). Germline lookup yields CDR1 LGHDT and CDR2 YNNKEL (reference sequence). The CDR3 totals 12 residues. CDR3 loop: CASSLLVGELYF. DNA of the CDR3: TGTGCCAGCAGCCTCCTGGTCGGGGAGCTGTATTTT.

This clonotype was recorded many times. The CDR3 reads CASSPQDEAFF. CDR3 coding DNA: TGTGCCAGCAGTCCCCAGGATGAAGCTTTCTTT. The V gene is TRBV12-3 or TRBV12-4, the J gene TRBJ1-1, with no clear D. The CDR3 has 11 amino acids. V was trimmed by 5 bases and J by 7 bases, leaving 8 bases between them.

This chain links TRBV7-9 with TRBJ2-7; 9 nucleotides align to TRBD2. Germline-derived CDR1 and CDR2 are SEHNR and FQNEAQ (reference sequence). After removal of 1 base from V and 2 bases from J, the junction contained 9 bases not matched to a gene. The CDR3 consists of 17 residues. CDR3 bases: TGTGCCAGCAGCTTAGAACGGACTAGCGTGATCCCCTACGAGCAGTACTTC. It is translated as CASSLERTSVIPYEQYF.

This clonotype was observed at least ten times. Germline and junction disagree at one end, which may indicate a read error. V and J are TRBV6-5 and TRBJ2-7, with D tentatively TRBD1 (5 bases). The CDR3 has 14 amino acids. Germline-derived CDR1 and CDR2 are MNHEY and SVGAGI. Written as DNA, the CDR3 is TGTGCCAGCAGTAACTCCCCCCAGGGCTACGAGCAGTACTTC. Encoded protein: CASSNSPQGYEQYF.

In its sample, this clonotype was seen many times. The chain couples TRBV28 to TRBJ2-5; D remains unclear. The CDR3 runs 14 residues. Germline CDR1 MDHEN, CDR2 SYDVKM. The V end lost 6 bases, the J end lost 4 bases, and 15 bases lay between the germline ends. Written as DNA, the CDR3 is TGTGCCAGCAGCCCCGACGACCTTGGAGAGACCCAGTACTTC. Amino acids: CASSPDDLGETQYF.

The genes are TRBV14 and TRBJ2-1; possibly TRBD2 for D (5 bases). The germline V gene has CDR1 SGHDN and CDR2 FVKESK. Trimming removed 0 bases from V and 0 bases from J, with 9 bases in between. This CDR3 is built from 16 residues. CDR3 region: CASSQERRVSYNEQFF. CDR3 nucleotide sequence: TGTGCCAGCAGCCAAGAAAGGCGGGTCTCCTACAATGAGCAGTTCTTC.

Ten or more counts support this clonotype. V and J are TRBV30 and TRBJ1-1, with D possibly TRBD1 on 5 matching bases. The length of the CDR3 is 13 residues. Trimming shortened V by 3 bases and J by 4 bases, and 12 bases separated the two germline ends. From germline, CDR1 is GTSNPN and CDR2 SVGIG (reference sequence). The CDR3 DNA reads TGTGCCTGGAGGGCTTTTGGGACCACTGAAGCTTTCTTT. This codes for CAWRAFGTTEAFF.

This clonotype occurred many times. This chain connects TRBV2 to TRBJ2-3; no definite D call. Germline V gene data show CDR1 as SNHLY and CDR2 as FYNNEI. The CDR3 loop spans 13 amino acids. V was cut by 5 bases and J by 1 base, with 7 bases left in between. The CDR3 coding sequence is TGTGCCAGCAGTCGATTCGGCACAGATACGCAGTATTTT. This gives the protein CASSRFGTDTQYF. Drawing the rest from reference TRBV2 and TRBJ2-3, the complete variable domain is EPEVTQTPSHQVTQMGQEVILRCVPISNHLYFYWYRQILGQKVEFLVSFYNNEISEKSEIFDDQFSVERPDGSNFTLKIRSTKLEDSAMYFCASSRFGTDTQYFGPGTRLTVL.

The chain employs TRBV4-1 and TRBJ2-6, with 7 positions matching TRBD2. V shed 0 bases, J shed 3 bases, and the junction held 5 bases outside the gene matches. There are 17 residues in the CDR3. From germline, CDR1 is MGHRA and CDR2 YSYEKL. CDR3 sequence reads: CASSQDGGGGGANVLTF. The CDR3 nucleotides read TGCGCCAGCAGCCAAGATGGGGGGGGAGGTGGGGCCAACGTCCTGACTTTC.

This clonotype was recorded at least ten times. The chain joins TRBV28 to TRBJ1-1; D gene uncertain. The germline V gene encodes CDR1 MDHEN and CDR2 SYDVKM. V was clipped by 8 bases and J by 1 base, with 14 bases between them. CDR3 length: 14 amino acids. The CDR3 reads CASQDREGNTEAFF. DNA for the CDR3: TGTGCCAGCCAGGACCGGGAAGGGAACACTGAAGCTTTCTTT.

In its sample, this clonotype was seen many times. In nucleotides, the CDR3 is TGCGCCAGCAGCAGCTCTCGGCCGTATGGTGAGCAGTTCTTC. Its translation is CASSSSRPYGEQFF. The chain links TRBV5-1 to TRBJ2-1; D gene uncertain. Germline V gene lookup returns CDR1 SGHRS and CDR2 YFSETQ. The CDR3 is 14 residues long. The V gene lost 4 bases and the J gene lost 9 bases, with 17 bases spanning the gap.

This clonotype has at least ten counts. The chain employs TRBV12-3 or TRBV12-4 and TRBJ1-5, with D uncertain. The length of the CDR3 is 13 residues. V was clipped by 6 bases and J by 2 bases, with 8 bases between them. CDR3 residues: CASSSGGNQPQHF. For the CDR3, the DNA is TGTGCCAGCAGCTCCGGGGGCAATCAGCCCCAGCATTTT.

This clonotype appeared many times. The CDR3 protein is CASSPGGAYNEQFF. The CDR3 DNA reads TGTGCCAGCAGCCCAGGGGGCGCGTACAATGAGCAGTTCTTC. This chain joins TRBV11-3 and TRBJ2-1; TRBD1 agrees at 8 bases. Germline CDR1 and CDR2: SGHNT and YENEEA. This CDR3 contains 14 residues. Trimming removed 5 bases from V and 4 bases from J; junction bases left unmatched: 4. The variable domain in full, with the rest retrieved from reference TRBV11-3 and TRBJ2-1, is EAGVVQSPRYKIIEKKQPVAFWCNPISGHNTLYWYLQNLGQGPELLIRYENEEAVDDSQLPKDRFSAERLKGVDSTLKIQPAELGDSAVYLCASSPGGAYNEQFFGPGTRLTVL.

This clonotype came up many times. J is TRBJ2-7 and V is TRBV20-1, with D possibly TRBD1 on 6 matching bases. Trimming pared 2 bases from V and 4 bases from J, leaving 15 bases between. The germline gives CDR1 DFQATT, CDR2 SNEGSKA (reference sequence). The CDR3 consists of 14 residues. The CDR3 here is CSARPSRQGYEQYF. CDR3 DNA: TGCAGTGCTAGACCCTCACGTCAGGGGTACGAGCAGTACTTC.

At least ten counts were recorded for this clonotype. V usage is TRBV27 and J usage is TRBJ2-3; possibly TRBD1 or TRBD2 for D (5 bases each). The V end was cut by 6 bases, the J end by 0 bases, with 16 bases between. The germline V gene encodes CDR1 MNHEY and CDR2 SMNVEV (reference sequence). The CDR3 extends over 16 amino acids. CDR3 loop: CASSQRADMSTDTQYF. In DNA form, the CDR3 reads TGTGCCAGCAGCCAACGAGCGGACATGAGCACAGATACGCAGTATTTT.

This clonotype was seen repeatedly, ten times or more. The V call is TRBV27, the J call TRBJ2-3, with unresolved D. This CDR3 region has 15 residues. Germline V gives CDR1 MNHEY, CDR2 SMNVEV (reference sequence). Deletions cut 3 bases from V and 0 bases from J, with 10 bases between. The CDR3 is CASSLRPVSTDTQYF. The CDR3 DNA is TGTGCCAGCAGTTTGCGTCCCGTGAGCACAGATACGCAGTATTTT.

This clonotype has just a few counts. The chain carries TRBV30 and TRBJ2-2; a weak D match, TRBD1 (6 bases). Trimming took off 8 bases at V and 6 bases at J, with 13 bases between the two ends. CDR1 and CDR2 (germline): GTSNPN, SVGIG (reference sequence). The CDR3 consists of 12 residues. CDR3 sequence reads: CAGNRDPGELFF. The CDR3 DNA sequence: TGTGCCGGTAACAGGGACCCCGGGGAGCTGTTTTTT.

This clonotype was seen at least ten times. The rearrangement uses TRBV7-9 and TRBJ2-3; D is uncertain. The germline gives CDR1 SEHNR, CDR2 FQNEAQ (reference sequence). The CDR3 is 14 amino acids. With 4 bases removed from V and 6 bases from J, the gap between germline ends came to 14 bases. CDR3 sequence reads: CASSSRTWADTQYF. In DNA, the CDR3 is TGTGCCAGCAGCTCTAGGACCTGGGCCGATACGCAGTATTTT.

For this clonotype: With a much larger clone just one base away, this may be a read error. V is TRBV7-3 and J is TRBJ2-5; tentatively, D is TRBD2 (7 bases). Germline V gene data show CDR1 as SGHTA and CDR2 as FQGTGA. Trimming removed 5 bases at V and 7 bases at J, with 20 bases between. The CDR3 extends over 15 amino acids. CDR3 nucleotide sequence: TGTGCCAGCAGCCCGGGGGCGGGAGTCGGGGGGACCCAGTACTTC. This gives the protein CASSPGAGVGGTQYF.

The table lists this clonotype with a count of one. The rearrangement uses TRBV4-1 and TRBJ2-3, with 8 bases matching TRBD1. V was clipped by 0 bases and J by 0 bases; unmatched bases: 11. From germline, CDR1 is MGHRA and CDR2 YSYEKL. This CDR3 spans 19 amino acids. The CDR3 loop reads CASSQDNRGSRASTDTQYF. The CDR3 DNA is TGCGCCAGCAGCCAAGATAACAGGGGGTCTCGTGCTAGCACAGATACGCAGTATTTT.